Included here is one TCR beta chain sequence, with context. Original processing methods: By means of reference gene primer amplification, nucleated cell counts were estimated. Clones were sequenced by immunoSEQ multiplex PCR, and TCRdb holds only the in-frame ones, with some missing. D and trimming come from the DNA, and the V and J calls and clone size come from that table. The sample gives about 120,000 clones, approximately 84% of which show up once; about 8% is in the top ten. This sample is part of a study of blood T cell repertoires in COVID-19. Study in general: Samples representing acute and convalescent COVID-19 were sourced from the United States, Italy and Spain. The cDNA or gDNA used as material had been derived from T cells, B-cell-depleted T cells, or PBMCs.

CDR1 LNHNV and CDR2 YYDKDF come from the germline V gene (reference sequence). J gave up 4 bases and V 0 bases, and 3 bases lay outside the gene matches. The CDR3 loop spans 15 amino acids. This chain connects TRBV15 to TRBJ2-1, with 7 bases identical to TRBD2. Sequenced input: peripheral blood. The origin of this receptor is a man between 65 and 85 years old with active or convalescent COVID-19. CDR3 protein: CATSRDRGVYNEQFF. The CDR3 DNA reads as TGTGCCACCAGCAGAGATCGGGGGGTGTACAATGAGCAGTTCTTC.